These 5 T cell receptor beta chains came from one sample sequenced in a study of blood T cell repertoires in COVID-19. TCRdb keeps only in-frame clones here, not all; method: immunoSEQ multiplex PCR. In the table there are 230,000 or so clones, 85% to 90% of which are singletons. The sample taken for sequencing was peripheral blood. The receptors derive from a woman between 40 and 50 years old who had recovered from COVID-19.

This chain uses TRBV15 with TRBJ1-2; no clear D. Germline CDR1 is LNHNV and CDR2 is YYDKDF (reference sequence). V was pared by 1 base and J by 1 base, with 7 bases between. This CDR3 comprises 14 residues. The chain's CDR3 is CATSRGGDNYGYTF. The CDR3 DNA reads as TGTGCCACCAGCAGAGGCGGGGATAACTATGGCTACACCTTC.

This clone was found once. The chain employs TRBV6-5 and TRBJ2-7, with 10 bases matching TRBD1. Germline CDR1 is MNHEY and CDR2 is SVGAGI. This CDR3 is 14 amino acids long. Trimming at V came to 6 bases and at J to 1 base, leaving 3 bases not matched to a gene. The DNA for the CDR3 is TGTGCCAGCAGAAGGACAGGGGGATCCTACGAGCAGTACTTC. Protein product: CASRRTGGSYEQYF.

For the CDR3, the DNA is TGTGCCAGCAGCTTAGCGGAGGAGTATGGCTACACCTTC. Amino acid sequence: CASSLAEEYGYTF. This chain joins TRBV7-6 and TRBJ1-2; D gene uncertain. The V end was cut by 0 bases, the J end by 5 bases, with 7 bases between. Germline V gene data show CDR1 as SGHVS and CDR2 as FNYEAQ. The length of the CDR3 is 13 residues.

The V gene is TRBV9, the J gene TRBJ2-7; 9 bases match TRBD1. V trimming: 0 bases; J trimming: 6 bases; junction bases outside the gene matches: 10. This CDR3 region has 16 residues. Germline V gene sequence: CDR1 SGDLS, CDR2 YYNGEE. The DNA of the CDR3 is TGTGCCAGCAGCGTAGAGGGCAACAGGGGGCTGGGCGAGCAGTACTTC. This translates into CASSVEGNRGLGEQYF.

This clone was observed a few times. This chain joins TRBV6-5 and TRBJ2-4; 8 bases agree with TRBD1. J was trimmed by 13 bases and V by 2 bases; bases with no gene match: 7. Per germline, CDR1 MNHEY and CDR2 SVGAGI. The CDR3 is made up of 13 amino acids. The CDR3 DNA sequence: TGTGCCAGCAGTTACCGACAGGGGCCCCAGCAGTACTTC. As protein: CASSYRQGPQQYF.